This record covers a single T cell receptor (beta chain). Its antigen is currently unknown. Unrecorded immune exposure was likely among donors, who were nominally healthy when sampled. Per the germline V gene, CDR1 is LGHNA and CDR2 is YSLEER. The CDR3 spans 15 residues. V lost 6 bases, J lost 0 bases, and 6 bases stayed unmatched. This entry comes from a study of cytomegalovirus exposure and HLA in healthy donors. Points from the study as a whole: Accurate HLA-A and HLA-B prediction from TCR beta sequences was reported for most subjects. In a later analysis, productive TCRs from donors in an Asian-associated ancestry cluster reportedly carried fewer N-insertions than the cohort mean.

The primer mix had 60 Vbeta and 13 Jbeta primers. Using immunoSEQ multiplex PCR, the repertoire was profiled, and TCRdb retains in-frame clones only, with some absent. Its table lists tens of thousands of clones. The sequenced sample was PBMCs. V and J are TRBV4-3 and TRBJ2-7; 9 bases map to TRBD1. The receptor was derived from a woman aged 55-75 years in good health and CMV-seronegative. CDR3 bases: TGCGCCAGCAGTTACCTGACAGGGGGCTCCTACGAGCAGTACTTC. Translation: CASSYLTGGSYEQYF.